This entry lists 11 T cell receptor beta chains sequenced from one sample in a study of Ad26.COV2.S vaccination and SARS-CoV-2 variants. Sample treatment: 15 to 20 received Ad26.COV2.S at low or high dose, single or two shots; roughly five received placebo; per-sample allocation not given. It was on day 63 after the first vaccine or placebo injection that samples were taken. Profiling relied on immunoSEQ multiplex PCR, and the TCRdb table lists in-frame clones only, not all of them. Found here are some 400,000 clones, 89% of them singletons; the top ten hold 1.9%. Source: peripheral blood, taken in a trial of Ad26.COV2.S vaccine versus placebo. The receptors derive from a person between 18 and 65 years old who received the Ad26.COV2.S COVID-19 vaccine or a placebo.

V and J are TRBV4-3 and TRBJ1-1; no clear D. Deletions cut 4 bases from V and 5 bases from J, with 14 bases between. The CDR3 runs to 14 residues. Germline CDR1 LGHNA, CDR2 YSLEER. In DNA, the CDR3 is TGCGCCAGCAGCCGTCAATCATCGGGGACTGAAGCTTTCTTT. Translating it yields CASSRQSSGTEAFF.

The V gene is TRBV10-3, the J gene TRBJ2-1; TRBD1 aligns across 10 bases. CDR3 length equals 15 residues. The V and J ends lost 8 bases and 0 bases, in that order; junction bases with no gene match: 4. The V gene's germline CDR1 is ENHRY and CDR2 SYGVKD. CDR3 loop: CAIGRTGGSYNEQFF. The DNA of the CDR3 is TGTGCCATCGGCAGGACAGGGGGCTCCTACAATGAGCAGTTCTTC.

The chain carries TRBV19 and TRBJ2-7; 9 bases are a match to TRBD2. V was pared by 4 bases and J by 7 bases, with 11 bases of the junction left unmatched. This CDR3 is 15 amino acids long. Germline CDR1 is LNHDA and CDR2 is SQIVND (reference sequence). As DNA, the CDR3 is TGTGCCAGTAGTAAGCTAGCGGGAAACAAGGGGGAGCAGTACTTC. This encodes CASSKLAGNKGEQYF. The variable domain in full, with the rest retrieved from reference TRBV19 and TRBJ2-7, is DGGITQSPKYLFRKEGQNVTLSCEQNLNHDAMYWYRQDPGQGLRLIYYSQIVNDFQKGDIAEGYSVSREKKESFPLTVTSAQKNPTAFYLCASSKLAGNKGEQYFGPGTRLTVT.

The gene calls are TRBV6-6 and TRBJ1-4; TRBD1 is a possible D gene (5 bases). Trimming took off 4 bases at V and 3 bases at J, with 15 bases between the two ends. CDR1 is MNHNY and CDR2 is SVGAGI in the germline V gene (reference sequence). This CDR3 is built from 16 residues. CDR3 residues: CASSFLMGVANEKLFF. CDR3 nucleotide sequence: TGTGCCAGCAGTTTCTTAATGGGGGTGGCTAATGAAAAACTGTTTTTT.

The chain couples TRBV2 to TRBJ2-7, with TRBD2 matching over 11 bases. The CDR3 contains 18 residues. With 7 bases clipped from V and 2 bases from J, the junction kept 16 bases outside the gene matches. The germline V gene has CDR1 SNHLY and CDR2 FYNNEI. The CDR3 region has the DNA TGTGCCAGCATGGGCGGGGGGAGGCTAGCGGGAGGTACCTACGAGCAGTACTTC. Amino acid sequence: CASMGGGRLAGGTYEQYF.

V and J are TRBV6-5 and TRBJ1-3; D gene ambiguous. V lost 6 bases and J lost 0, with 9 bases in between. Germline loops: CDR1 MNHEY, CDR2 SVGAGI. CDR3 length: 14 amino acids. The CDR3, as DNA: TGTGCCAGCAGGCAAATTTCCTCTGGAAACACCATATATTTT. Amino acids: CASRQISSGNTIYF.

CDR3 sequence reads: CASSLRGQESYGGYTF. Here the CDR3 DNA reads TGCGCCAGCAGCTTGAGGGGACAGGAATCCTATGGTGGCTACACCTTC. This chain joins TRBV5-1 and TRBJ1-2, with 8 bases lining up with TRBD1. The V gene end was trimmed by 1 base and the J gene end by 7 bases; junction bases not matched to a gene: 12. This CDR3 spans 16 amino acids. Germline lookup yields CDR1 SGHRS and CDR2 YFSETQ. The full variable domain, completed using reference TRBV5-1 and TRBJ1-2, is KAGVTQTPRYLIKTRGQQVTLSCSPISGHRSVSWYQQTPGQGLQFLFEYFSETQRNKGNFPGRFSGRQFSNSRSEMNVSTLELGDSALYLCASSLRGQESYGGYTFGSGTRLTVV.

The J gene is TRBJ2-1, the V gene TRBV5-1; 8 bases fit TRBD2. Germline loops: CDR1 SGHRS, CDR2 YFSETQ. V trimming: 2 bases; J trimming: 9 bases; junction bases outside the gene matches: 7. The length of the CDR3 is 14 residues. CDR3 nucleotide sequence: TGCGCCAGCAGCTTAGCGGGAGTTGAGGGTGAGCAGTTCTTC. Translated: CASSLAGVEGEQFF.

The chain combines TRBV5-6 with TRBJ2-1, with 8 bases lining up with TRBD2. CDR3 length: 14 amino acids. Trimming cost V 7 bases and J 4 bases; bases outside gene matches: 7. CDR1 SGHDT and CDR2 YYEEEE come from the germline V gene. The CDR3 coding sequence is TGTGCCAGCTCGGCGGGAGGTGGGTACAATGAGCAGTTCTTC. It codes for CASSAGGGYNEQFF.

The chain carries TRBV28 and TRBJ2-2; D is uncertain. This CDR3 has 16 amino acids. V was pared by 6 bases and J by 3 bases, with 17 bases between. CDR1 and CDR2 from the germline V gene are MDHEN and SYDVKM. The CDR3 bases are TGTGCCAGCAGCATCACCAAAGGATCTGACACCGGGGAGCTGTTTTTT. Encoded protein: CASSITKGSDTGELFF.

This chain uses TRBV9 with TRBJ1-2; D is possibly TRBD1 (6 bases). This CDR3 region has 15 residues. Germline V gene sequence: CDR1 SGDLS, CDR2 YYNGEE. Trimming took off 4 bases at V and 4 bases at J, with 17 bases between the two ends. The CDR3 sequence: CASSPGVALVYGYTF. DNA of the CDR3: TGTGCCAGCAGCCCAGGGGTGGCACTAGTCTATGGCTACACCTTC.